The 15 T cell receptor beta chains below come from one sample, sequenced in a study of early T cells in non-severe SARS-CoV-2 infection. TCRdb processed the 5' RACE reads anew with MiXCR; each CDR3 protein has one entry. The sample lists roughly 52,000 distinct CDR3 sequences; around 6.9% were seen once. The specimen comprised whole blood, sampled at baseline. The receptors originated from an adult who was a healthcare worker with PCR-confirmed SARS-CoV-2 infection or an uninfected control (not recorded which).

This clonotype was counted between two and nine times. The chain employs TRBV29-1 and TRBJ2-7; 7 bases agree with TRBD1. CDR3 length: 14 residues. V gave up 7 bases and J gave up 6 bases; unmatched junction bases: 15. The germline V gene encodes CDR1 SQVTM and CDR2 ANQGSEA. The CDR3 DNA is TGCAGCGCTTTGAAGACGACAGGGTCTGGCGAGCAGTACTTC. Protein: CSALKTTGSGEQYF.

This clonotype came up many times. The chain has TRBV3-1 and TRBJ1-1; the D is unclear. The V gene lost 1 base and the J gene lost 6 bases, with 3 bases spanning the gap. This CDR3 comprises 11 residues. From germline, CDR1 is LGHDT and CDR2 YNNKEL (reference sequence). This chain's CDR3 is CASSQAAEAFF. CDR3 bases: TGTGCCAGCAGCCAAGCCGCTGAAGCTTTCTTT.

This clonotype was seen ten or more times. J is TRBJ2-7 and V is TRBV10-2; perhaps TRBD1 as D (5 bases). Trimming shortened V by 7 bases and J by 5 bases, and 15 bases separated the two germline ends. CDR3 size: 13 residues. Germline CDR1 and CDR2: WSHSY and SAAADI. The CDR3 protein is CASTPGKINEQYF. The CDR3 bases are TGCGCCAGCACACCAGGGAAAATCAACGAGCAGTACTTC.

Regarding this clonotype: Just one base apart from a much larger clone, this may be a read error. The chain has TRBV7-2 and TRBJ1-1; D perhaps matches TRBD1 (6 bases). The CDR3 length is 14 residues. Per germline, CDR1 SGHTA and CDR2 FQGNSA. In DNA, the CDR3 is TGTGTCAGCAGGCGACAGGTTCGGGACACTGAAGCTTTCTTT. Protein sequence: CVSRRQVRDTEAFF.

This clonotype was observed at least ten times. V and J are TRBV3-1 and TRBJ2-7; unclear D gene. CDR1 and CDR2 from the germline V gene are LGHDT and YNNKEL (reference sequence). This CDR3 spans 13 amino acids. Trimming shortened V by 3 bases and J by 0 bases, and 6 bases separated the two germline ends. The CDR3 sequence is CASSHAGSYEQYF. The DNA for the CDR3 is TGTGCCAGCAGCCACGCTGGCTCCTACGAGCAGTACTTC.

This clonotype was recorded many times. The chain combines TRBV19 with TRBJ2-2; TRBD1 matches 10 bases. Per germline, CDR1 LNHDA and CDR2 SQIVND (reference sequence). V lost 6 bases, J lost 4 bases, and 8 bases stayed unmatched. This CDR3 is 16 amino acids long. DNA of the CDR3: TGTGCCAGTAGCCGCAGGTGGACAGGGGGCACCGGGGAGCTGTTTTTT. It codes for CASSRRWTGGTGELFF.

V usage is TRBV6-2 or TRBV6-3 and J usage is TRBJ2-3, with D possibly being TRBD1 or TRBD2 (5 bases each). The germline V gene encodes CDR1 MNHEY and CDR2 SVGEGT. V was trimmed by 5 bases and J by 5 bases, leaving 14 bases between them. CDR3 size: 14 residues. CDR3 amino acids: CASSPSGAGDTQYF. The CDR3 nucleotides are TGTGCCAGCAGTCCCTCCGGGGCGGGAGATACGCAGTATTTT.

This clonotype was observed many times. This chain uses TRBV6-5 with TRBJ2-1; 11 positions match TRBD2. V lost 6 bases and J lost 0; bases outside the gene matches: 10. This CDR3 is built from 18 residues. Germline values: CDR1 MNHEY, CDR2 SVGAGI. For the CDR3, the DNA is TGTGCCAGCAGCCCTAGCGGGGGGCCTTTTCGCTCCTACAATGAGCAGTTCTTC. Its translation is CASSPSGGPFRSYNEQFF.

This clonotype was detected only a few times. The V gene is TRBV3-1, the J gene TRBJ1-5, with a weak D call TRBD1 (5 bases). The CDR3 is 19 amino acids. Trimming shortened V by 3 bases and J by 2 bases, and 23 bases separated the two germline ends. Germline CDR1 reads LGHDT; CDR2 reads YNNKEL (reference sequence). The CDR3 DNA follows: TGTGCCAGCAGCCAGCTAAGGGGCCTTAACCTTGCAGGCAATCAGCCCCAGCATTTT. This sequence encodes CASSQLRGLNLAGNQPQHF.

Comment on this clonotype: Its ends do not fully match the called genes, so a read error is possible. The V and J genes are TRBV7-2 and TRBJ1-5; TRBD1 matches at 8 bases. The CDR3 has 16 amino acids. CDR1 is SGHTA and CDR2 is FQGNSA in the germline V gene. CDR3 loop: CASSSSLTGVKQPRHF. DNA of the CDR3: TGTGCCAGCAGCTCCAGCCTGACAGGGGTTAAGCAGCCCCGGCATTTT.

The chain joins TRBV7-9 to TRBJ1-5; D is unresolved. V lost 5 bases to trimming and J lost 3 bases, with 8 bases between them. The V gene's germline CDR1 is SEHNR and CDR2 FQNEAQ (reference sequence). CDR3 length: 13 amino acids. CDR3 region: CASSGESNQPQHF. In DNA form, the CDR3 reads TGTGCCAGCAGCGGGGAGTCCAATCAGCCCCAGCATTTT.

J is TRBJ2-1 and V is TRBV21-1. TRBV21-1 is a pseudogene locus. The CDR3 extends over 15 amino acids. The CDR3 nucleotides are TGTGCCAGCAGGAGAATACTAAGCTCCTACAATGAGCAGTTCTTC. Translating it yields CASRRILSSYNEQFF.

This clonotype was seen repeatedly, ten times or more. The rearrangement links TRBV7-2 to TRBJ1-5, with a weak D call TRBD1 (5 bases). Per germline, CDR1 SGHTA and CDR2 FQGNSA. V lost 4 bases and J 0 bases, leaving 10 bases between the germline ends. This CDR3 is built from 15 residues. The CDR3 DNA sequence: TGTGCCAGCAGCTCGACAGTAGTTAGCAATCAGCCCCAGCATTTT. This translates into CASSSTVVSNQPQHF. Using reference TRBV7-2 and TRBJ1-5 for the parts outside the CDR3, the full variable domain is GAGVSQSPSNKVTEKGKDVELRCDPISGHTALYWYRQSLGQGLEFLIYFQGNSAPDKSGLPSDRFSAERTGGSVSTLTIQRTQQEDSAVYLCASSSTVVSNQPQHFGDGTRLSIL.

This clonotype was detected ten times or more. The chain has TRBV20-1 and TRBJ2-3, with D possibly being TRBD1 (6 bases). The length of the CDR3 is 14 residues. V shed 1 base and J shed 4 bases, with 12 bases lying between them. The germline V gene has CDR1 DFQATT and CDR2 SNEGSKA (reference sequence). CDR3 residues: CSARATGGADTQYF. The CDR3 nucleotides read TGCAGTGCTAGAGCGACAGGCGGCGCAGATACGCAGTATTTT.

This clonotype came up many times. This chain connects TRBV6-6 to TRBJ1-3; D unresolved. Per germline, CDR1 MNHNY and CDR2 SVGAGI (reference sequence). The ends were cut back, 4 bases at V and 0 bases at J, with 10 bases in the middle. The CDR3 runs 15 residues. CDR3 DNA sequence: TGTGCCAGCAGTTCTAGGTCCAACTCTGGAAACACCATATATTTT. Protein sequence: CASSSRSNSGNTIYF.